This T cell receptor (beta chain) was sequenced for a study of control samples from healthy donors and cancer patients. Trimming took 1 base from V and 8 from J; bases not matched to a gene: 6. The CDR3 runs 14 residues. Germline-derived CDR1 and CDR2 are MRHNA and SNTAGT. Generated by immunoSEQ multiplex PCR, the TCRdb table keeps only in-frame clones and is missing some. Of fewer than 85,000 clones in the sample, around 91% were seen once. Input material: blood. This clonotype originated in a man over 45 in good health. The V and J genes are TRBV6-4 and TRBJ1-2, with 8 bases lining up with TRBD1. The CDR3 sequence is CASSDFSTGEGYTF. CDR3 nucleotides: TGTGCCAGCAGTGACTTCTCGACAGGGGAGGGCTACACCTTC.